Listed below are T cell receptor beta chains from one sample, sequenced in a study of PD-L1 blockade in urothelial cancer. Clones were read by immunoSEQ multiplex PCR, and TCRdb kept only the in-frame ones, dropping some. The sample carries tens of thousands of clones, roughly 90% recorded once. Sequenced here: PBMCs, sampled around atezolizumab (anti-PD-L1) treatment. The receptors originated from a man aged 70 or older with urothelial cancer. CDR3s include the opening cysteine and the closing phenylalanine or tryptophan. The D gene is left open where the match is weak. Expanded clones are given a class, and other clones once, few, many or no size at all.

size: -
D: TRBD2
J: TRBJ2-5
V: TRBV29-1
CDR3: CSASGGGETQYF
DNA: TGCAGCGCCTCGGGGGGGGGCGAGACCCAGTACTTC

size: once
D: -
J: TRBJ2-5
V: TRBV19
CDR3: CASSLEGGRTSRTQYF
DNA: TGTGCCAGTAGTCTAGAGGGGGGGAGGACCTCCAGGACCCAGTACTTC

size: -
D: TRBD1
J: TRBJ2-7
V: TRBV28
CDR3: CASSLGTAPYEQYF
DNA: TGTGCCAGCAGTTTAGGGACAGCCCCCTACGAGCAGTACTTC

size: -
D: TRBD2
J: TRBJ2-1
V: TRBV5-4
CDR3: CASSSSSGRAHEQFF
DNA: TGTGCCAGCAGCTCGAGTAGCGGGAGGGCCCATGAGCAGTTCTTC

size: -
D: TRBD2
J: TRBJ2-7
V: TRBV4-2
CDR3: CASSQDSRSSGVYEQYF
DNA: TGTGCCAGCAGCCAAGATTCACGGTCTAGCGGGGTCTACGAGCAGTACTTC

size: -
D: TRBD1
J: TRBJ1-3
V: TRBV15
CDR3: CATSRDRQGTGNTIYF
DNA: TGTGCCACCAGCAGAGACCGACAGGGTACTGGAAACACCATATATTTT

size: few
D: -
J: TRBJ1-5
V: TRBV18
CDR3: CASSLDNNQPQHF
DNA: TGTGCCAGCTCACTGGACAATAATCAGCCCCAGCATTTT

size: -
D: -
J: TRBJ2-2
V: TRBV9
CDR3: CASSVATGNTGELFF
DNA: TGTGCCAGCAGCGTAGCGACAGGGAACACCGGGGAGCTGTTTTTT

size: -
D: TRBD1
J: TRBJ2-3
V: TRBV11-2
CDR3: CASSPRTGNTDTQYF
DNA: TGTGCCAGCAGCCCCCGGACAGGGAACACAGATACGCAGTATTTT

size: -
D: TRBD2
J: TRBJ2-1
V: TRBV6-1
CDR3: CASSVVLAGVYEQFF
DNA: TGTGCCAGCAGTGTGGTTCTAGCGGGAGTATATGAGCAGTTCTTC

size: -
D: -
J: TRBJ2-1
V: TRBV6-5
CDR3: CASSPSTVDEQFF
DNA: TGTGCCAGCAGCCCATCGACAGTTGATGAGCAGTTCTTC

size: few
D: -
J: TRBJ2-7
V: TRBV7-6
CDR3: CASSLVLSRDEQYF
DNA: TGTGCCAGCAGCTTAGTCCTGTCCCGGGACGAGCAGTACTTC

size: -
D: -
J: TRBJ1-5
V: TRBV15
CDR3: CATSRGSQGLSQPQHF
DNA: TGTGCCACCAGCAGAGGCAGCCAGGGGCTCTCTCAGCCCCAGCATTTT

size: -
D: -
J: TRBJ2-3
V: TRBV5-1
CDR3: CASSLGAGRVKNPQYF
DNA: TGCGCCAGCAGCTTGGGGGCGGGAAGGGTAAAGAATCCGCAGTATTTT

size: -
D: TRBD2
J: TRBJ2-5
V: TRBV5-4
CDR3: CASSFSSGRTETQYF
DNA: TGTGCCAGCAGCTTCTCTAGCGGGAGGACAGAGACCCAGTACTTC

size: -
D: TRBD1
J: TRBJ1-5
V: TRBV28
CDR3: CASTGTGTSPQHF
DNA: TGTGCCAGCACCGGGACAGGGACTTCGCCCCAGCATTTT

size: -
D: TRBD1
J: TRBJ2-7
V: TRBV27
CDR3: CASSPFRTGHEQYF
DNA: TGTGCCAGCAGTCCTTTTCGGACAGGGCACGAGCAGTACTTC

size: -
D: TRBD2
J: TRBJ2-7
V: TRBV2
CDR3: CASREGQRGGEQYF
DNA: TGTGCCAGCAGAGAGGGACAGCGGGGGGGCGAGCAGTACTTC

size: once
D: -
J: TRBJ2-7
V: TRBV19
CDR3: CATKTSTYEQYF
DNA: TGTGCCACCAAGACATCTACCTACGAGCAGTACTTC

size: -
D: TRBD2
J: TRBJ2-7
V: TRBV6-5
CDR3: CASSYSSASGTYEQYF
DNA: TGTGCCAGCAGTTACTCTTCGGCTAGCGGGACCTACGAGCAGTACTTC

size: -
D: -
J: TRBJ2-3
V: TRBV28
CDR3: CASSGSGSKGDTQYF
DNA: TGTGCCAGCTCGGGGAGCGGGTCGAAGGGAGATACGCAGTATTTT

size: -
D: -
J: TRBJ2-7
V: TRBV18
CDR3: CASSPESRKYF
DNA: TGTGCCAGCTCACCAGAGTCTAGAAAGTACTTC

size: -
D: TRBD1
J: TRBJ1-2
V: TRBV28
CDR3: CASTRTGYGYTF
DNA: TGTGCCAGCACCCGGACAGGTTATGGCTACACCTTC

size: -
D: -
J: TRBJ2-3
V: TRBV4-1
CDR3: CASSQETGKSADTQYF
DNA: TGCGCCAGCAGCCAAGAAACAGGGAAATCTGCAGATACGCAGTATTTT

size: -
D: TRBD2
J: TRBJ2-1
V: TRBV7-3
CDR3: CASSLGGRYNNEQFF
DNA: TGTGCCAGCAGCTTAGGCGGGAGGTACAACAATGAGCAGTTCTTC

size: -
D: -
J: TRBJ2-5
V: TRBV30
CDR3: CALDPGLETQYF
DNA: TGTGCCCTTGACCCCGGGTTAGAGACCCAGTACTTC

size: -
D: -
J: TRBJ2-2
V: TRBV19
CDR3: CASSIGNTGELFF
DNA: TGTGCCAGTAGTATCGGGAACACCGGGGAGCTGTTTTTT

size: -
D: TRBD2
J: TRBJ2-3
V: TRBV28
CDR3: CASSSPWQGGTDTQYF
DNA: TGTGCCAGCAGTTCCCCCTGGCAGGGAGGGACAGATACGCAGTATTTT

size: -
D: TRBD2
J: TRBJ2-7
V: TRBV6-1
CDR3: CASSVSSGGPPEQYF
DNA: TGTGCCAGCAGTGTTTCTAGCGGGGGCCCACCAGAGCAGTACTTC